The sequence of this TCR beta chain was determined in a study of T cells in localized non-small cell lung cancer. General study results and limits: Adjacent lung exhibited a median of about 50 among the 100 most abundant tumor clones.

Notes on this clone: The antigen remains unidentified.

The method was immunoSEQ multiplex PCR; TCRdb's version includes in-frame clones alone and lacks a portion of them. Counted here are 15,000 to 20,000 clones, roughly 89% occurring once; the ten biggest clones make up 1.2%. Germline CDR1 is MNHNY and CDR2 is SVGAGI (reference sequence). This CDR3 has 15 amino acids. V was clipped by 4 bases and J by 2 bases, with 11 bases between them. The receptor's source is a woman aged 40-75 years with stage III lung adenocarcinoma. Source: peripheral blood mononuclear cells, taken before any cancer treatment. The chain carries TRBV6-6 and TRBJ2-2; unclear D gene. The DNA for the CDR3 is TGTGCCAGCAGTTCGGTGGCAGCAAACACCGGGGAGCTGTTTTTT. Its translation: CASSSVAANTGELFF.